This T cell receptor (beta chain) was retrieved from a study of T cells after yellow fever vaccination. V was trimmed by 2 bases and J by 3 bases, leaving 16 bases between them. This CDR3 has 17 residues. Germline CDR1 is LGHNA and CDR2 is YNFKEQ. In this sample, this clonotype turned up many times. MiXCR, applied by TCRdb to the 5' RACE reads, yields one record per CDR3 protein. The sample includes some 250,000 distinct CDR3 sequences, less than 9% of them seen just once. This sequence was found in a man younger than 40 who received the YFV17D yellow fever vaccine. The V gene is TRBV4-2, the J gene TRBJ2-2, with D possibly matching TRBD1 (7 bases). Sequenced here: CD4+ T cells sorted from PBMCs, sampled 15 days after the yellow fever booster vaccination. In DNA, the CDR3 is TGTGCCAGCAGCCAAACCGGGGGCAGGGGGGACACCGGGGAGCTGTTTTTT. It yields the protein CASSQTGGRGDTGELFF.